Below, 20 T cell receptor beta chains from the same sample are listed, as sequenced in a study of blood T cells in healthy people across ages. A J-beta primer mix and a sample-barcoded 5' primer were used in a second PCR of about 6 to 12 cycles. A single record per CDR3 protein comes from TCRdb applying MiXCR to the 5' RACE reads. The sample comprises roughly 800,000 distinct CDR3 sequences, about three fifths of which are singletons, and roughly 22% rests with the top ten. The sample was blood. These receptors all come from a man aged 30 to 45 in good health.

V usage is TRBV29-1 and J usage is TRBJ2-7; 9 positions agree with TRBD2. CDR1 is SQVTM, CDR2 ANQGSEA, per germline. V gave up 4 bases and J gave up 4 bases; unmatched junction bases: 5. This CDR3 spans 13 amino acids. The CDR3 nucleotides are TGCAGCGTTGCCCCTAGCGGGGCTTACGAGCAGTACTTC. Protein: CSVAPSGAYEQYF.

The gene calls are TRBV20-1 and TRBJ2-7; D is possibly TRBD2 (6 bases). V dropped 3 bases and J dropped 4 bases, with 13 bases sitting between them. The CDR3 spans 13 residues. The germline gives CDR1 DFQATT, CDR2 SNEGSKA (reference sequence). The CDR3 sequence: CSASADGTYEQYF. CDR3 DNA sequence: TGCAGTGCTAGTGCGGACGGGACTTACGAGCAGTACTTC.

The chain has TRBV28 and TRBJ2-5; D is tentatively TRBD1 or TRBD2 (5 bases each). V lost 7 bases, J lost 1 base, and 10 bases lay in between. CDR1 MDHEN and CDR2 SYDVKM come from the germline V gene. The CDR3 consists of 13 residues. The CDR3 loop reads CASKGPLQETQYF. The CDR3 DNA is TGTGCCAGCAAGGGACCCCTCCAAGAGACCCAGTACTTC. Using reference TRBV28 and TRBJ2-5 for the parts outside the CDR3, the full variable domain is DVKVTQSSRYLVKRTGEKVFLECVQDMDHENMFWYRQDPGLGLRLIYFSYDVKMKEKGDIPEGYSVSREKKERFSLILESASTNQTSMYLCASKGPLQETQYFGPGTRLLVL.

V and J are TRBV2 and TRBJ1-5, with D possibly matching TRBD1 (6 bases). The V end lost 8 bases, the J end lost 1 base, and 9 bases lay between the germline ends. Per germline, CDR1 SNHLY and CDR2 FYNNEI. This CDR3 region has 13 residues. CDR3 residues: CASQDRSNQPQHF. The DNA of the CDR3 is TGTGCCAGCCAAGACAGGAGCAATCAGCCCCAGCATTTT.

The rearrangement joins TRBV7-9 to TRBJ2-7; 10 bases align to TRBD2. From germline, CDR1 is SEHNR and CDR2 FQNEAQ (reference sequence). V was pared by 1 base and J by 0 bases, with 6 bases of the junction left unmatched. The CDR3 runs 17 residues. CDR3 residues: CASSLGASGGSSYEQYF. In DNA form, the CDR3 reads TGTGCCAGCAGCTTAGGGGCTAGCGGGGGTAGCTCCTACGAGCAGTACTTC.

V usage is TRBV2 and J usage is TRBJ2-5; 9 nucleotides align to TRBD1. The DNA end is a closer match to TRBJ2-7, so the J assignment may be wrong. From germline, CDR1 is SNHLY and CDR2 FYNNEI. CDR3 length: 15 amino acids. Written as DNA, the CDR3 is TGTGCCAGCAGCGCAGATCCGGGACAGGGAGACGAGCAGTACTTC. It specifies CASSADPGQGDEQYF.

The V gene is TRBV10-3, the J gene TRBJ2-1, with D possibly TRBD2 on 6 matching bases. The J call may be mistaken, given a closer DNA end match to TRBJ2-7. Germline CDR1 is ENHRY and CDR2 is SYGVKD. The CDR3 spans 14 residues. CDR3 sequence reads: CAIAVARELKEQYF. The CDR3 bases are TGTGCCATCGCGGTTGCCCGGGAGCTGAAGGAGCAGTACTTC.

This clonotype was counted between two and nine times. The DNA of the CDR3 is TGTGCCAGCAGCTTGGACAGGGTCCCCTACGAGCAGTACTTC. Its protein is CASSLDRVPYEQYF. This chain connects TRBV13 to TRBJ2-4; 8 bases match TRBD1. The J call is doubtful: the DNA matches TRBJ2-7 better. The CDR3 contains 14 residues. The germline V gene has CDR1 PRHDT and CDR2 FYEKMQ (reference sequence).

This clonotype was found a few times. This chain joins TRBV7-2 and TRBJ2-4; D may correspond to TRBD1 or TRBD2 (5 bases each). The closer fit of TRBJ2-7 to the DNA end suggests the J call may be wrong. Germline V CDR1 and CDR2: SGHTA, FQGNSA. The CDR3 length is 15 residues. The CDR3 sequence: CASSLDPGRTYEQYF. Written as DNA, the CDR3 is TGTGCCAGCAGCTTAGACCCGGGACGAACCTACGAGCAGTACTTC.

This clonotype was seen repeatedly, ten times or more. The chain couples TRBV5-1 to TRBJ2-1, with D possibly being TRBD1 (6 bases). Germline CDR1 and CDR2: SGHRS and YFSETQ. CDR3 length: 13 amino acids. V lost 4 bases, J lost 4 bases, and 9 bases lay in between. The CDR3: CASSPDSYNEQFF. Written as DNA, the CDR3 is TGCGCCAGCAGCCCGGACAGTTACAATGAGCAGTTCTTC.

About this clonotype itself: The junction does not match germline at one end; this may be a read error. The V gene is TRBV7-2, the J gene TRBJ2-7, with D possibly being TRBD1 (5 bases). CDR3 length: 14 residues. Germline-derived CDR1 and CDR2 are SGHTA and FQGNSA. CDR3 in amino acids: CASSVDWGPYQQYF. CDR3 DNA: TGTGCCAGCAGCGTTGACTGGGGCCCCTACCAGCAGTACTTC.

The V call is TRBV20-1, the J call TRBJ2-1; 9 positions agree with TRBD2. CDR3 length: 13 residues. Germline loops: CDR1 DFQATT, CDR2 SNEGSKA (reference sequence). The V gene end was trimmed by 3 bases and the J gene end by 8 bases; junction bases not matched to a gene: 5. CDR3 protein: CSASGSGSHEQFF. The CDR3 DNA is TGCAGTGCTAGCGGTAGCGGGAGCCATGAGCAGTTCTTC.

CDR3: CATSRIDKSYTF. Here the CDR3 DNA reads TGTGCCACCAGCAGAATTGACAAGTCCTACACCTTC. The chain couples TRBV15 to TRBJ1-2, with D hard to call. V lost 2 bases, J lost 10 bases, and 11 bases lay in between. The CDR3 covers 12 residues. Per germline, CDR1 LNHNV and CDR2 YYDKDF (reference sequence). Complete variable domain (other parts from reference TRBV15 and TRBJ1-2): DAMVIQNPRYQVTQFGKPVTLSCSQTLNHNVMYWYQQKSSQAPKLLFHYYDKDFNNEADTPDNFQSRRPNTSFCFLDIRSPGLGDTAMYLCATSRIDKSYTFGSGTRLTVV.

CDR3 nucleotide sequence: TGTGCCAGCAGCTTAGCTCCGCTCGCTAGAGATGTTAACGAGCAGTACTTC. Protein: CASSLAPLARDVNEQYF. The chain couples TRBV7-2 to TRBJ2-7; D is ambiguous. Germline loops: CDR1 SGHTA, CDR2 FQGNSA. V shed 0 bases and J shed 5 bases, with 20 bases lying between them. CDR3 length: 17 amino acids. Full variable domain (rest looked up from reference TRBV7-2 and TRBJ2-7): GAGVSQSPSNKVTEKGKDVELRCDPISGHTALYWYRQSLGQGLEFLIYFQGNSAPDKSGLPSDRFSAERTGGSVSTLTIQRTQQEDSAVYLCASSLAPLARDVNEQYFGPGTRLTVT.

This clonotype has just a few counts. The chain joins TRBV4-2 to TRBJ2-6, with unresolved D. This CDR3 is 18 amino acids long. V lost 4 bases and J 0 bases, leaving 16 bases between the germline ends. Germline-derived CDR1 and CDR2 are LGHNA and YNFKEQ. CDR3 nucleotides: TGTGCCAGCAGCCGCAATACCCAGGTCGGCTCTGGGGCCAACGTCCTGACTTTC. Protein product: CASSRNTQVGSGANVLTF.

V and J are TRBV6-5 and TRBJ2-7, with no clear D. This CDR3 spans 15 amino acids. Germline V gene data show CDR1 as MNHEY and CDR2 as SVGAGI. Trimming took off 2 bases at V and 0 bases at J, with 11 bases between the two ends. The CDR3 nucleotides are TGTGCCAGCAGTTACGACATCGGTAGCTCCTACGAGCAGTACTTC. Protein sequence: CASSYDIGSSYEQYF.

V is TRBV6-5 and J is TRBJ2-1; D is undetermined. The CDR3 consists of 13 residues. Trimming took 6 bases from V and 8 from J, leaving 14 bases between them. Germline V gene lookup returns CDR1 MNHEY and CDR2 SVGAGI. Here the CDR3 DNA reads TGTGCCAGCAGGAGACGGGCAGACGATGAGCAGTTCTTC. Residues: CASRRRADDEQFF.

This clonotype has more than one count but fewer than ten. The genes are TRBV29-1 and TRBJ2-5; D possibly uses TRBD1 or TRBD2 (5 bases each). The germline V gene has CDR1 SQVTM and CDR2 ANQGSEA. V lost 6 bases and J 5 bases, leaving 16 bases between the germline ends. The CDR3 contains 13 residues. The CDR3 DNA is TGCAGCGTACGACCGAGGGGCTGGGAGACCCAGTACTTC. This gives the protein CSVRPRGWETQYF. The variable domain in full, completed from reference TRBV29-1 and TRBJ2-5, reads SAVISQKPSRDICQRGTSLTIQCQVDSQVTMMFWYRQQPGQSLTLIATANQGSEATYESGFVIDKFPISRPNLTFSTLTVSNMSPEDSSIYLCSVRPRGWETQYFGPGTRLLVL.

The V and J genes are TRBV5-1 and TRBJ2-1; 7 positions agree with TRBD1. Looked up from germline, CDR1 is SGHRS and CDR2 is YFSETQ. CDR3 size: 15 residues. V lost 4 bases and J lost 7; bases outside the gene matches: 11. The CDR3 loop is CASSANPGTDNEQFF. The DNA of the CDR3 is TGCGCCAGCAGCGCGAACCCGGGGACAGATAATGAGCAGTTCTTC. The variable domain in full, with the rest retrieved from reference TRBV5-1 and TRBJ2-1, is KAGVTQTPRYLIKTRGQQVTLSCSPISGHRSVSWYQQTPGQGLQFLFEYFSETQRNKGNFPGRFSGRQFSNSRSEMNVSTLELGDSALYLCASSANPGTDNEQFFGPGTRLTVL.

This clonotype showed up just a few times. The rearrangement uses TRBV4-2 and TRBJ1-1; D possibly corresponds to TRBD1 (5 bases). This CDR3 region has 14 residues. Trimming pared 1 base from V and 1 base from J, leaving 7 bases between. The germline V gene has CDR1 LGHNA and CDR2 YNFKEQ. The CDR3 protein is CASSQVGGNTEAFF. Written as DNA, the CDR3 is TGTGCCAGCAGCCAAGTGGGGGGGAACACTGAAGCTTTCTTT.